This paragraph covers one T cell receptor (beta chain) sequence. These data belong to a study of blood T cell repertoires in COVID-19. TCRdb keeps only in-frame clones here, not all; method: immunoSEQ multiplex PCR. The sample shows a few hundred thousand clones, approximately 91% of them seen only once. This receptor was taken from a woman aged 35 to 49 who had been exposed to COVID-19. The sequenced sample consisted of PBMCs or T cells enriched from blood (not recorded which).

The CDR3 loop reads CAHRDSYNSPLHF. CDR3 sequence (DNA): TGTGCCCACCGGGACAGTTATAATTCACCCCTCCACTTT. The chain recombines TRBV30 with TRBJ1-6, with TRBD1 matching over 7 bases. J was trimmed by 4 bases and V by 8 bases; bases with no gene match: 5. Germline-derived CDR1 and CDR2 are GTSNPN and SVGIG (reference sequence). The CDR3 runs to 13 residues.